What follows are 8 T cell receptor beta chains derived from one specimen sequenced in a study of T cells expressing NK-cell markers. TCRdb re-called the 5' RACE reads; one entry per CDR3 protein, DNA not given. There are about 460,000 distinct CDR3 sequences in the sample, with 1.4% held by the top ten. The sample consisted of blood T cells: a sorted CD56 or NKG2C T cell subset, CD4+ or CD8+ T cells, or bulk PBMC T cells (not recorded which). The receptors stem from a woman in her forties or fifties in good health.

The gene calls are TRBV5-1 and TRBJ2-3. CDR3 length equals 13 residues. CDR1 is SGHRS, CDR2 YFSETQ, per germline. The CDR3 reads CASSSTTADTQYF.

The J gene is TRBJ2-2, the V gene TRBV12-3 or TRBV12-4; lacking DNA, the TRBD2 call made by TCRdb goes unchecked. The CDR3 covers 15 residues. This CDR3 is CASSLTSGGHGELFF.

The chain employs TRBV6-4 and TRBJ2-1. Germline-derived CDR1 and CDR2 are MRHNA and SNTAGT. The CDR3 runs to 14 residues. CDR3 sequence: CASSDSFKTHEQFF.

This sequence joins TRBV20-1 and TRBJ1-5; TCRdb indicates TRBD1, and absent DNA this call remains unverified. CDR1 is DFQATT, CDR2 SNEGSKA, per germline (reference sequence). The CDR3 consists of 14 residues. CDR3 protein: CSASLGTGSQPQHF.

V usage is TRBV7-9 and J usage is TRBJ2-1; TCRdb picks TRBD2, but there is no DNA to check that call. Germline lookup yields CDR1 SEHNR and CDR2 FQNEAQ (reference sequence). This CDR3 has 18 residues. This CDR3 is CASSLGGPNSGSHNEQFF.

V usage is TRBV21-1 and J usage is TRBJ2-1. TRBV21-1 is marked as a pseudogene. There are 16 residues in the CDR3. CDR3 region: CASSKSGLLSYNEQFF.

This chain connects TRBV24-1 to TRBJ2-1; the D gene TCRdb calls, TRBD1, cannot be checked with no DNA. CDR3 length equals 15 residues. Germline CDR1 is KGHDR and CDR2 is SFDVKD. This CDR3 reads CATSDLGGEGNEQFF.

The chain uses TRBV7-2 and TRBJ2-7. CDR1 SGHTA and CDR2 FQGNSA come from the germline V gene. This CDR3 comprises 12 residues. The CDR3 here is CASSISGYEQYF.